This TCR beta chain was retrieved from a study of OX40 agonist ivuxolimab in advanced cancers. The method was immunoSEQ multiplex PCR; TCRdb's version includes in-frame clones alone and lacks a portion of them. The sample lists about 38,000 clones, about nine tenths occurring once. The length of the CDR3 is 14 residues. CDR1 and CDR2 from the germline V gene are MNHNS and SASEGT. V lost 0 bases, J lost 9 bases, and 12 bases lay in between. Source: CD4+ or CD8+ T cells sorted from blood, taken in a trial of the OX40 agonist ivuxolimab. The clonotype comes from an adult with an advanced solid tumor such as melanoma, head and neck, liver or kidney cancer. This chain uses TRBV6-1 with TRBJ1-5; D may be TRBD1 (6 bases). Here the CDR3 reads CASSEAMGARPQHF. DNA of the CDR3: TGTGCCAGCAGTGAAGCAATGGGGGCTCGGCCCCAGCATTTT.